This TCR beta chain emerged from a study of CD8+ T cells in alopecia areata. As to treatment: oral pan-JAK inhibitor, 5-10 mg twice daily. Alopecia areata patients gave lesional scalp punch biopsies and peripheral blood samples. This clone turned up a few times. Its antigen is as yet unknown. cDNA serving as the sequencing template came from extracted, reverse transcribed RNA. Sequenced by immunoSEQ multiplex PCR; TCRdb stores in-frame clones only, minus some. The data show about 100,000 clones, 84% seen once. The study's findings and limits: The study found that many expanded lesional clones persisted in scalp and blood during tofacitinib. Just one nonresponder means the tie between baseline CD8+ expansion and response stays uncertain. Tofacitinib produced a significant decrease in scalp clonality and in expanded CD8+ clones among the top 100.

Material: CD8+ T cells sorted from blood, obtained at week 24, from a patient treated with tofacitinib. The clonotype originates from a human donor with alopecia areata.

DNA of the CDR3: TGTGCCAGCAGCTCTGACGGAGTCTCCTACAATGAGCAGTTCTTC. Translation: CASSSDGVSYNEQFF. V and J are TRBV7-9 and TRBJ2-1; D not certain. CDR1 SEHNR and CDR2 FQNEAQ come from the germline V gene (reference sequence). This CDR3 region has 15 residues. Deletions cut 4 bases from V and 0 bases from J, with 10 bases between.